One and the same sample provided the 12 T cell receptor beta chains below, sequenced in a study of blood T cells in healthy people across ages. The use of a sample-barcoded 5' primer and a J-beta primer mix characterized a second PCR of 7 to 11 cycles. A single record per CDR3 protein comes from TCRdb applying MiXCR to the 5' RACE reads. The profile shows around 800,000 distinct CDR3 sequences, around 42% of them singletons. Input material: blood. These receptors were obtained from a man aged 55 to 70 in good health.

This chain links TRBV4-3 with TRBJ2-3; D is perhaps TRBD1 or TRBD2 (6 bases each). Trimming stripped 0 bases from V and 2 bases from J, with 12 bases between. Germline CDR1 and CDR2: LGHNA and YSLEER. The CDR3 length is 16 residues. The CDR3 here is CASSQEQGGYTDTQYF. The CDR3 DNA follows: TGCGCCAGCAGCCAAGAACAGGGAGGATACACAGATACGCAGTATTTT.

This chain connects TRBV28 to TRBJ2-3; 9 nucleotides match TRBD1. Looked up from germline, CDR1 is MDHEN and CDR2 is SYDVKM. The CDR3 consists of 16 residues. V shed 7 bases and J 8 bases; nucleotides not matched to a gene: 16. CDR3 amino acids: CASNFRWDRESGTQYF. CDR3 bases: TGTGCCAGCAATTTTCGGTGGGACAGGGAATCCGGTACGCAGTATTTT. The full variable domain, its missing parts supplied by reference TRBV28 and TRBJ2-3, is DVKVTQSSRYLVKRTGEKVFLECVQDMDHENMFWYRQDPGLGLRLIYFSYDVKMKEKGDIPEGYSVSREKKERFSLILESASTNQTSMYLCASNFRWDRESGTQYFGPGTRLTVL.

The sample holds a few counts of this clonotype. This may stem from a read error, because a much larger clone lies one nucleotide away. The chain employs TRBV24-1 and TRBJ2-5, with D perhaps matching TRBD1 (6 bases). The CDR3 totals 16 residues. The V and J ends lost 4 bases and 11 bases respectively, with 25 bases between them. CDR1 KGHDR and CDR2 SFDVKD come from the germline V gene. The CDR3 DNA sequence: TGTGCCACCAGTGACGACGGGGCAGACTGGGACAATGAGCAGTACTTC. Protein product: CATSDDGADWDNEQYF.

Only a few counts were recorded for this clonotype. V usage is TRBV6-5 and J usage is TRBJ1-2, with 9 bases fitting TRBD1. CDR3 length equals 14 residues. V lost 6 bases and J lost 5; bases outside the gene matches: 7. The germline gives CDR1 MNHEY, CDR2 SVGAGI. In nucleotides, the CDR3 is TGTGCCAGCAGGCCCGACAGGGGGGGATATGGCTACACCTTC. It yields the protein CASRPDRGGYGYTF.

A few counts support this clonotype. The chain recombines TRBV7-9 with TRBJ2-7; D possibly uses TRBD1 or TRBD2 (5 bases each). Germline assignment: CDR1 SEHNR and CDR2 FQNEAQ (reference sequence). The CDR3 is made up of 17 amino acids. V was shortened by 0 bases and J by 2 bases, with 17 bases between the two germline ends. In nucleotides, the CDR3 is TGTGCCAGCAGCTTAGCGACGACCAGGGACCCTACCTACGAGCAGTACTTC. Protein sequence: CASSLATTRDPTYEQYF.

This clonotype has just a few counts. The chain recombines TRBV20-1 with TRBJ2-1; 11 bases are shared with TRBD2. Losses at the gene ends were 2 bases for V and 3 bases for J; bases not matched to a gene: 0. CDR1 is DFQATT and CDR2 is SNEGSKA in the germline V gene (reference sequence). CDR3 length equals 14 residues. CDR3 bases: TGCAGTGCTAGAACTAGCGGGGGCTACAATGAGCAGTTCTTC. Its protein product is CSARTSGGYNEQFF.

This clonotype occurred a few times. The chain combines TRBV14 with TRBJ1-1, with D hard to call. CDR1 and CDR2 (germline): SGHDN, FVKESK. V was clipped by 2 bases and J by 6 bases, with 7 bases between them. This CDR3 has 12 amino acids. CDR3 in amino acids: CASSQSGAEAFF. CDR3 nucleotide sequence: TGTGCCAGCAGCCAATCCGGGGCTGAAGCTTTCTTT.

This clonotype was detected only a few times. The rearrangement joins TRBV20-1 to TRBJ2-7; 8 bases line up with TRBD1. Unmatched junction bases numbered 9, after V lost 5 bases and J lost 3 bases. Germline assignment: CDR1 DFQATT and CDR2 SNEGSKA (reference sequence). The CDR3 runs to 14 residues. The CDR3: CSAGRQGMVYEQYF. CDR3 nucleotide sequence: TGCAGTGCTGGGCGACAGGGGATGGTCTACGAGCAGTACTTC.

The chain links TRBV12-3 or TRBV12-4 to TRBJ1-2, with TRBD1 as a possible D gene (5 bases). The ends were cut back, 8 bases at V and 0 bases at J, with 16 bases in the middle. CDR3 length: 15 residues. This CDR3 is CASSHGANSNYGYTF. The DNA for the CDR3 is TGTGCCAGCTCCCATGGGGCGAACTCTAACTATGGCTACACCTTC.

In this sample, this clonotype turned up a few times. The V and J genes are TRBV7-2 and TRBJ1-1, with D unresolved. CDR3 length equals 14 residues. CDR1 and CDR2 from the germline V gene are SGHTA and FQGNSA. V lost 0 bases and J lost 0, with 5 bases in between. In DNA, the CDR3 is TGTGCCAGCAGCTTAGCAGCGATGAACACTGAAGCTTTCTTT. Translating gives CASSLAAMNTEAFF. Full variable domain (rest looked up from reference TRBV7-2 and TRBJ1-1): GAGVSQSPSNKVTEKGKDVELRCDPISGHTALYWYRQSLGQGLEFLIYFQGNSAPDKSGLPSDRFSAERTGGSVSTLTIQRTQQEDSAVYLCASSLAAMNTEAFFGQGTRLTVV.

This clonotype was observed many times. The rearrangement joins TRBV29-1 to TRBJ1-2, with D unresolved. Trimming took off 0 bases at V and 8 bases at J, with 13 bases between the two ends. This CDR3 has 13 residues. Germline V gene sequence: CDR1 SQVTM, CDR2 ANQGSEA. The CDR3 is CSVEDRSGGGYTF. DNA of the CDR3: TGCAGCGTTGAAGATCGGTCAGGTGGAGGCTACACCTTC.

J is TRBJ2-1 and V is TRBV9; no reliable D call. Per the germline V gene, CDR1 is SGDLS and CDR2 is YYNGEE. CDR3 length equals 12 residues. V dropped 2 bases and J dropped 5 bases, with 5 bases sitting between them. The CDR3 sequence is CASSVYHNEQFF. The CDR3 DNA follows: TGTGCCAGCAGCGTTTATCACAATGAGCAGTTCTTC.